These T cell receptor beta chains were read from a single sample in a study of brain metastases from non-small cell lung cancer. Libraries were prepared by immunoSEQ multiplex PCR; TCRdb keeps only in-frame clonotypes and omits some of them. The table shows approximately 4,400 clones, with just under 85% occurring only once. The source material was primary lung tumor tissue. The receptors come from a donor over 35 with non-small cell lung cancer. Each CDR3 is given with its conserved first and last residue. A D gene is named only where the DNA matches it firmly. Rows may omit the clone size; those that give it use once, few, many or a size class.

J	V	size	D	CDR3	DNA
TRBJ1-2	TRBV6-2/TRBV6-3	.	.	CASRPLRWGAGYTF	TGTGCCAGCCGCCCCCTTCGGTGGGGGGCGGGCTACACCTTC
TRBJ2-5	TRBV19	.	TRBD1	CASSMRGQTQYF	TGTGCCAGTAGTATGAGGGGGCAGACCCAGTACTTC
TRBJ2-5	TRBV5-8	.	.	CASSLEGGTFRETQYF	TGTGCCAGCAGCTTGGAGGGCGGCACCTTCAGGGAGACCCAGTACTTC
TRBJ2-1	TRBV11-3	.	.	CASSSGGGLAGDNEQFF	TGTGCCAGCAGCTCAGGTGGGGGATTAGCAGGGGATAATGAGCAGTTCTTC
TRBJ1-4	TRBV3-1/TRBV3-2	.	.	CASSQGLGGNEKLFF	TGTGCCAGCAGCCAAGGTCTGGGCGGAAATGAAAAACTGTTTTTT
TRBJ2-5	TRBV18	.	TRBD2	CASSRTSGGEKTQYF	TGTGCCAGCTCACGGACTAGCGGGGGGGAAAAGACCCAGTACTTC
TRBJ2-1	TRBV19	once	.	CASSIMSSYNEQFF	TGTGCCAGTAGTATTATGAGCTCCTACAATGAGCAGTTCTTC
TRBJ1-3	TRBV3-1/TRBV3-2	.	TRBD1	CASSPDRANGNTIYF	TGTGCCAGCAGCCCCGACAGGGCTAATGGAAACACCATATATTTT
TRBJ2-3	TRBV28	.	.	CASSYTTSSTDTQYF	TGTGCCAGCAGTTATACCACGTCTAGCACAGATACGCAGTATTTT
TRBJ1-4	TRBV7-2	.	.	CASREGGGEKLFF	TGTGCCAGCAGAGAGGGGGGAGGTGAAAAACTGTTTTTT
TRBJ1-5	TRBV5-1	.	.	CASSEGHKDQPQHF	TGCGCCAGCAGCGAGGGTCATAAGGATCAGCCCCAGCATTTT
TRBJ2-1	TRBV4-3	once	.	CASSQGGQGIYNEQFF	TGCGCCAGCAGCCAAGGCGGCCAGGGGATTTACAATGAGCAGTTCTTC
TRBJ2-5	TRBV18	.	TRBD2	CASSPTSGGLQYQETQYF	TGTGCCAGCTCACCGACTAGCGGGGGGCTCCAGTACCAAGAGACCCAGTACTTC
TRBJ1-1	TRBV18	.	.	CASSPVTGLNTEAFF	TGTGCCAGCTCACCGGTGACAGGTTTAAACACTGAAGCTTTCTTT
TRBJ2-1	TRBV7-3	once	.	CASSLFGSNNEQFF	TGTGCCAGCAGCCTCTTTGGGAGCAACAATGAGCAGTTCTTC
TRBJ2-3	TRBV6-5	.	.	CASSYTTSVTDTQYF	TGTGCCAGCAGTTACACGACTAGTGTAACAGATACGCAGTATTTT
TRBJ2-3	TRBV6-2/TRBV6-3	.	.	CASSWEGTDTQYF	TGTGCCAGCAGTTGGGAGGGCACAGATACGCAGTATTTT
TRBJ1-2	TRBV5-1	.	.	CASSLSSNYGYTF	TGCGCCAGCAGCCTCAGTTCTAACTATGGCTACACCTTC
TRBJ1-1	TRBV2	.	.	CASSVGSRNTEAFF	TGTGCCAGCAGTGTGGGAAGCCGGAACACTGAAGCTTTCTTT
TRBJ2-5	TRBV29-1	.	TRBD2	CSVEDAVGGLETQYF	TGCAGCGTTGAAGATGCCGTCGGGGGGTTAGAGACCCAGTACTTC
TRBJ1-2	TRBV6-5	few	.	CASSLDTNYGYTF	TGTGCCAGCAGTCTAGACACTAACTATGGCTACACCTTC
TRBJ1-4	TRBV18	.	.	CASSRTSGNEKLFF	TGTGCCAGCTCAAGGACTAGCGGTAATGAAAAACTGTTTTTT
TRBJ1-1	TRBV6-5	.	.	CAAGPTGAFF	TGTGCCGCAGGGCCGACGGGGGCTTTCTTT
TRBJ2-3	TRBV6-5	.	.	CAIVAGTDTQYF	TGTGCCATCGTAGCGGGCACAGATACGCAGTATTTT
TRBJ1-6	TRBV5-6	once	TRBD1	CASSLGQGSGNSPLHF	TGTGCCAGCAGCCTGGGACAGGGGAGTGGTAATTCACCCCTCCACTTT
TRBJ1-2	TRBV27	.	.	CASSSTLAGSYTF	TGTGCCAGCAGTTCGACCTTGGCTGGATCTTACACCTTC
TRBJ2-3	TRBV6-2/TRBV6-3	.	.	CASSYLVGAYTDTQYF	TGTGCCAGCAGTTACCTAGTGGGGGCCTACACAGATACGCAGTATTTT
TRBJ1-6	TRBV6-2/TRBV6-3	.	.	CASSSLSPLHF	TGTGCCAGCAGTTCTTTATCACCCCTCCACTTT
TRBJ1-3	TRBV9	.	.	CASSGGGSGNTIYF	TGTGCCAGCAGCGGCGGTGGTTCTGGAAACACCATATATTTT
TRBJ1-3	TRBV3-1/TRBV3-2	.	.	CASSTLLHARNTIYF	TGTGCCAGCAGCACTTTACTTCACGCACGAAACACCATATATTTT
TRBJ2-2	TRBV7-8	.	.	CASSRGAGELFF	TGTGCCAGCAGCCGCGGGGCCGGGGAGCTGTTTTTT
TRBJ1-2	TRBV4-3	.	.	CASSRDLRTLELGYTF	TGCGCCAGCAGCCGCGACTTACGGACCCTCGAGCTGGGCTACACCTTC
TRBJ2-3	TRBV5-1	.	TRBD1	CASSLASTGIDTQYF	TGCGCCAGCAGCTTGGCTTCGACAGGGATAGATACGCAGTATTTT
TRBJ2-3	TRBV15	.	.	CATSRDIRSTDTQYF	TGTGCCACCAGCAGAGATATAAGGAGCACAGATACGCAGTATTTT
TRBJ1-2	TRBV10-3	.	.	CASLSRDLPLGGYTF	TGTGCCTCACTCTCCCGGGACCTCCCTTTAGGCGGCTACACCTTC
TRBJ2-5	TRBV6-5	.	TRBD1	CASSYSRGQQETQYF	TGTGCCAGCAGTTACTCGAGGGGGCAGCAAGAGACCCAGTACTTC